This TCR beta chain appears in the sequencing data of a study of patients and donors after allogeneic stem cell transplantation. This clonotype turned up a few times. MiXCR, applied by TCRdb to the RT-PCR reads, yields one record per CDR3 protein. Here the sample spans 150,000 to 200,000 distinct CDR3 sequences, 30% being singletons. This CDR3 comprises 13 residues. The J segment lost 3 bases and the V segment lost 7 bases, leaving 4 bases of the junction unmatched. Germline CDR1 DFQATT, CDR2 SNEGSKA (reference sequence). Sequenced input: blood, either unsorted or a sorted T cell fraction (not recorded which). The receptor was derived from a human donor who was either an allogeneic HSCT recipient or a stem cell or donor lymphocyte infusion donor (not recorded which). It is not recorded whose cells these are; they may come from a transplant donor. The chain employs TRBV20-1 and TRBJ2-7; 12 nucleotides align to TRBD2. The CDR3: CSVRGLAGYEQYF. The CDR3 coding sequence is TGCAGTGTTAGGGGACTAGCGGGCTACGAGCAGTACTTC.